This T cell receptor (beta chain) was sequenced for a study of cytomegalovirus exposure and HLA in healthy donors. Study at large: The 666 first-cohort repertoires shared a platform with the approximately 110 validation repertoires, as reported in a later analysis. Study results and limitations: There were some public TCRs occurring in many donors, but most TCR sequences were rare. Researchers catalogued approximately 160 TCR beta chains as cytomegalovirus-associated. A later analysis found first-cohort TCR clusters tended to co-occur in the 120 validation repertoires.

Turning to this clone: Its antigen is not known.

Unmatched junction bases numbered 7, after V lost 1 base and J lost 5 bases. The CDR3 length is 15 residues. Germline V gene data show CDR1 as MNHNS and CDR2 as SASEGT. The table came from immunoSEQ multiplex PCR; TCRdb's copy has only in-frame clones and leaves some out. The sample yields hundreds of thousands of clones, roughly 84% seen once. The TCR comes from a woman in her late teens or twenties in good health and CMV-seropositive. The chain links TRBV6-1 to TRBJ1-1, with 7 bases that match TRBD1. The specimen sequenced was PBMCs. In nucleotides, the CDR3 is TGTGCCAGCAGTGAAGAGGCCAGGGGGATGACTGAAGCTTTCTTT. It is translated as CASSEEARGMTEAFF.